The present T cell receptor (beta chain) was sequenced within a study of molecular identifiers for immune sequencing clone quantification. Study context: Within a replicate experiment, RNA obtained from either roughly 18,000 or 92,000 naive CD8 cells was divided into five aliquots, and four of those aliquots were then sequenced.

For bulk TCR libraries, previously described methods and listed TCR primers were used. TCRdb reprocessed the PCR reads with MiXCR, giving one entry per CDR3 protein. The sample has approximately 680,000 distinct CDR3 sequences, 25% seen once; the top ten hold 0.75% to 0.8%. The study, taken as a whole, reports: Clones of above 20 RNA copies carried over 97% of effector molecules; in naive cells they carried under 1%.

This clonotype is a singleton in its sample. Its antigen is unidentified. A much more abundant neighbour one base away suggests this may be a read error. The DNA is omitted, as the CDR3 cannot be located on it reliably, and the CDR3 follows TCRdb's listing. CDR1 is SGHAT, CDR2 FQNNGV, per germline. Including both end residues, the CDR3 is 19 amino acids long. The V gene is TRBV11-2, the J gene TRBJ2-1; TRBD2, the table's D call, was not compared with the DNA. Sequenced material: naive CD8+ T cells from blood, with Jurkat cell RNA spiked in. The subset was: FACS-sorted CD8+CD4-CCR7+CD45RA+ naive T cells. The sequence derives from a human donor in good health. Some libraries in this study had Jurkat cell RNA spiked in. The CDR3 loop is CASSLLEVASGSSYNEQLF.